This T cell receptor beta chain was sequenced during a study of PD-L1 blockade in urothelial cancer. V was shortened by 6 bases and J by 2 bases, with 15 bases between the two germline ends. This CDR3 has 15 amino acids. The germline CDR1 and CDR2 sequences are MDHEN and SYDVKM. Only in-frame clones appear in the TCRdb table, and some are missing; sequencing was by immunoSEQ multiplex PCR. The sample consists of about 40,000 clones, around 83% of them appearing once. The table lists this clone with a count of one. Its specificity is unknown. Study results and caveats: Durable-benefit cases showed more tumor-associated blood clone expansion at 3 weeks.

Material: PBMCs, obtained around atezolizumab (anti-PD-L1) treatment. The source is a man aged 55 to 70 with urothelial cancer. This chain joins TRBV28 and TRBJ2-3, with D uncertain. The CDR3 reads CASSTRGGDTDTQYF. For the CDR3, the DNA is TGTGCCAGCAGCACGCGTGGCGGAGACACAGATACGCAGTATTTT.